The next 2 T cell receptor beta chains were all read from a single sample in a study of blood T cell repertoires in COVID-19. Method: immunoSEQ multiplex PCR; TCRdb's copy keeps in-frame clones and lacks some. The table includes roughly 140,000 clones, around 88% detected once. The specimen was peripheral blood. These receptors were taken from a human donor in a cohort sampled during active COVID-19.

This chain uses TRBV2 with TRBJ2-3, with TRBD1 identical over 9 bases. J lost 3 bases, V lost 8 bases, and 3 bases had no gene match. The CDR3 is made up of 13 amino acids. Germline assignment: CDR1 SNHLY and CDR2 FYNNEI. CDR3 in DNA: TGTGCCAGCGATGGACAGGGGACAGATACGCAGTATTTT. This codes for CASDGQGTDTQYF.

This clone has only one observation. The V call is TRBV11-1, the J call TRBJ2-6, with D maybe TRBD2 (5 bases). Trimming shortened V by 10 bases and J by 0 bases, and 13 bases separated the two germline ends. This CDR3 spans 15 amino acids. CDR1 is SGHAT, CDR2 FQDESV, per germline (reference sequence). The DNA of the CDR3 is TGTGCCACCGGGAAGGGAAACTCTGGGGCCAACGTCCTGACTTTC. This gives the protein CATGKGNSGANVLTF.